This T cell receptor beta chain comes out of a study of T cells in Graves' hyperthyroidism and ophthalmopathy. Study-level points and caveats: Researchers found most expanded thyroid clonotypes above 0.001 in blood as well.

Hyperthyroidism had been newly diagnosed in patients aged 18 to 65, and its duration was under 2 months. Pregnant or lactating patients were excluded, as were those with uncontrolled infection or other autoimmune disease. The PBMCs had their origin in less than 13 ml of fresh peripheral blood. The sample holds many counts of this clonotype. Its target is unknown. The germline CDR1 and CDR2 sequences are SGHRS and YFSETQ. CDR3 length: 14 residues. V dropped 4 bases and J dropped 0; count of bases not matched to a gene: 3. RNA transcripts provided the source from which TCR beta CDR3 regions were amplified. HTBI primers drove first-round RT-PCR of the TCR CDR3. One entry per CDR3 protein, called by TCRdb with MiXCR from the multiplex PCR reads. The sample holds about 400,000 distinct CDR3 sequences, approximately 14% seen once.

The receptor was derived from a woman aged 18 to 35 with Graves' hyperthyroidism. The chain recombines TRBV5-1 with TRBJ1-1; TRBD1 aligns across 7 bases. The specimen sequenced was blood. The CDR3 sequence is CASSTGVLNTEAFF. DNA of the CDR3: TGCGCCAGCAGCACAGGGGTGTTGAACACTGAAGCTTTCTTT.